This entry describes one T cell receptor beta chain. The sample contains more than one DNA sequence encoding this CDR3. The data derive from a study of blood T cell repertoires in COVID-19. In the study overall: Sites in the United States, Italy and Spain provided acute and convalescent COVID-19 samples. The analysed material was cDNA or gDNA that came from T cells, B-cell-depleted T cells, or PBMCs.

How the authors handled the data: Amplification from reference gene primers served as the basis for estimated nucleated cell counts. TCRdb keeps only in-frame clones here, not all; method: immunoSEQ multiplex PCR. The D gene and trimming were derived from the DNA, and the V and J assignments and clone size from that table. The sample has more than 350,000 clones, over 75% seen once. One Seattle source followed patients from active infection through their disease course. The CDR3 is 13 amino acids. CDR1 SGHRS and CDR2 YFSETQ come from the germline V gene. J was trimmed by 5 bases and V by 4 bases; bases with no gene match: 2.

The material sequenced was peripheral blood. This clonotype was sampled from a woman younger than 45 with COVID-19, enrolled during active disease. This chain connects TRBV5-1 to TRBJ2-2, with 7 positions matching TRBD1. The CDR3 nucleotides read TGCGCCAGCAGCCTACAGGGGACCGGGGAGCTGTTTTTT. Amino acid sequence: CASSLQGTGELFF.